The clone carrying this T cell receptor beta chain has just a few counts. The length of the CDR3 is 15 residues. V lost 7 bases to trimming and J lost 6 bases, with 18 bases between them. TCRdb ran MiXCR on the 5' RACE reads and lists one entry per CDR3 protein. The sample includes a few hundred thousand distinct CDR3 sequences, around 9.7% seen only once; the top ten take approximately 9.3%. These data belong to a study of identical twins. This TCR was recovered from a woman between 45 and 60 years old in good health. Sequencing input: naive T cells sorted from blood. The genes are TRBV12-3 or TRBV12-4 and TRBJ2-2, with D perhaps given as TRBD1 or TRBD2 (6 bases each). This CDR3 is CASMGAGGRPGELFF. CDR3 bases: TGTGCCAGCATGGGGGCCGGGGGACGCCCCGGGGAGCTGTTTTTT.